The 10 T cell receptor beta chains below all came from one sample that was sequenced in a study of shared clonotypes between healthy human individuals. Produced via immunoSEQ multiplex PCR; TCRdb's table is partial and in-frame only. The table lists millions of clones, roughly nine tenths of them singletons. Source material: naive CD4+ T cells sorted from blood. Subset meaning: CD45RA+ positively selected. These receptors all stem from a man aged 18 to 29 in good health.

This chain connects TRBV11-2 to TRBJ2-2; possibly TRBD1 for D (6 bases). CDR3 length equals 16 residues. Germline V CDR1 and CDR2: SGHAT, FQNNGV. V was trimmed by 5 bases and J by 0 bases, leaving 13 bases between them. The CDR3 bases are TGTGCCAGCAGCGGAAGACAGGTCGCGAACACCGGGGAGCTGTTTTTT. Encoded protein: CASSGRQVANTGELFF.

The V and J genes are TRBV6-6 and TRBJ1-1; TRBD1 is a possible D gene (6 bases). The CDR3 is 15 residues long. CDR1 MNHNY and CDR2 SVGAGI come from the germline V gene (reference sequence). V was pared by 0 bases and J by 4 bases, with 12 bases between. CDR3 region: CASSYSAGVGTEAFF. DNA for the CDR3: TGTGCCAGCAGTTACTCTGCAGGGGTGGGCACTGAAGCTTTCTTT.

The CDR3 DNA reads TGTGCCAGCTCACCCCCAGTGCGGGAGAGCACAGATACGCAGTATTTT. Its translation is CASSPPVRESTDTQYF. The rearrangement uses TRBV18 and TRBJ2-3, with 7 nucleotides matching TRBD2. The CDR3 runs to 16 residues. From germline, CDR1 is KGHSH and CDR2 LQKENI. With V trimmed by 3 bases and J by 0 bases, 6 bases remained unmatched.

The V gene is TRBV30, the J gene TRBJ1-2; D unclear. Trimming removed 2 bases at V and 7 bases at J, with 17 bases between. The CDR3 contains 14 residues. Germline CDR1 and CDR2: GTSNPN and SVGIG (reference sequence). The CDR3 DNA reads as TGTGCCTGGAGTATACCCGATTATGAAGCTGGCTACACCTTC. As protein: CAWSIPDYEAGYTF.

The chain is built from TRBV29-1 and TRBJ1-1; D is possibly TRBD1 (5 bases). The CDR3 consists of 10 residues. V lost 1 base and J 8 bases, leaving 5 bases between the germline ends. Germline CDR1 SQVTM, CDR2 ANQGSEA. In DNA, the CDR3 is TGCAGCGTTGAAGCAGGGGAAGCTTTCTTT. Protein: CSVEAGEAFF. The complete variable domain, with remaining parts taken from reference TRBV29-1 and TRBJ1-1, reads SAVISQKPSRDICQRGTSLTIQCQVDSQVTMMFWYRQQPGQSLTLIATANQGSEATYESGFVIDKFPISRPNLTFSTLTVSNMSPEDSSIYLCSVEAGEAFFGQGTRLTVV.

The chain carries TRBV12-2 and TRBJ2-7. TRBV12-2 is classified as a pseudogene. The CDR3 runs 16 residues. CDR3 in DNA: TGTGCAAGTCGCTTATTTCGGCCGATTATGTTCTACGAGCAGTACTTC. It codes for CASRLFRPIMFYEQYF.

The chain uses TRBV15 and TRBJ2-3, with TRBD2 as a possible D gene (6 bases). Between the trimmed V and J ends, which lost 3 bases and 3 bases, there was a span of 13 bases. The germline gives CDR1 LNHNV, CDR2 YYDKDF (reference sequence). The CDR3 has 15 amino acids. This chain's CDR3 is CATSSAAGPTDTQYF. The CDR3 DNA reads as TGTGCCACCAGCAGTGCCGCGGGACCAACAGATACGCAGTATTTT.

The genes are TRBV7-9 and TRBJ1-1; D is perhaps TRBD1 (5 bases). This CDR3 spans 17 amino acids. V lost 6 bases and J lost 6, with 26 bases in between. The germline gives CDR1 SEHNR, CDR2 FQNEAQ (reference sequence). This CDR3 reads CASRLLGPRGSNAEAFF. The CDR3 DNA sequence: TGTGCCAGCAGGTTACTGGGGCCCCGCGGGTCTAACGCTGAAGCTTTCTTT.

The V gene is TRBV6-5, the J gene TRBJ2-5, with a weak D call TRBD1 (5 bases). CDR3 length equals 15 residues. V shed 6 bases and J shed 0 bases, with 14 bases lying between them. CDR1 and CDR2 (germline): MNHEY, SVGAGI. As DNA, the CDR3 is TGTGCCAGCAGGCGTTACTCAGGGAACCAAGAGACCCAGTACTTC. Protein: CASRRYSGNQETQYF.

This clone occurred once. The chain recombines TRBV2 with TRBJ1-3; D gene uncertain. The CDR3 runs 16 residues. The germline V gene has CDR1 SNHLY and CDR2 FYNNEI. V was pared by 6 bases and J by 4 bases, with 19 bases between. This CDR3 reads CASRVQGRGEGNTIYF. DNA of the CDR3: TGTGCCAGCAGGGTCCAAGGGCGAGGAGAGGGAAACACCATATATTTT.